Listed below are T cell receptor beta chains from one sample, sequenced in a study of shared clonotypes between healthy human individuals. The assay was immunoSEQ multiplex PCR, and TCRdb's table has in-frame clones only and misses some. This sample yields approximately 840,000 clones, of which 90% to 98% are seen a single time; about 0.25% belongs to the top ten. Input material: naive CD8+ T cells sorted from blood. The receptors come from a man younger than 40 in good health. The conserved cysteine and the conserved F or W are not part of the CDR3 here. A row's size may be missing; if present it is once, few, many or a size class.

j_call clone_size v_call cdr3_aa
TRBJ2-1 NA TRBV29-1 LVEGTSGSSYNEQF
TRBJ2-5 NA TRBV7-9 ASSPYQQETQY
TRBJ1-5 NA TRBV7-9 ASSALDYSNQPQH
TRBJ2-5 NA TRBV7-9 ASSLTPETQY
TRBJ2-7 NA TRBV21-1 ASSNGEGNSEQY
TRBJ2-7 NA TRBV6-1 ASSEAGGGWVVGYYEQY
TRBJ1-2 NA TRBV27 ASSRVEGDGYT
TRBJ2-7 NA TRBV9 ASSVDLRPGTGFSEQY
TRBJ2-7 NA TRBV27 ASSSGRGYEQY
TRBJ2-7 NA TRBV19 ASSISSSGIYEQY
TRBJ2-7 NA TRBV6-6 ASSSLAGGVGYEQY
TRBJ2-3 NA TRBV7-9 ASSSTDTQY
TRBJ2-3 NA TRBV7-3 ASSSILQGPSTDTQY
TRBJ2-2 NA TRBV11-2 ASSSVSGRNTGELF
TRBJ2-6 NA TRBV28 ASSLMSGISGANVLT
TRBJ1-5 NA TRBV2 ASLGTANQPQH
TRBJ2-3 NA TRBV5-1 ASSLALAGATDTQY
TRBJ2-1 NA TRBV7-8 ASRYTGQGDGNEQF
TRBJ2-7 NA TRBV5-1 ASSLGVSLPPYDEQY
TRBJ1-1 NA TRBV6-5 ASSYGGNTEAF
TRBJ2-1 NA TRBV4-3 ASSQDSTVNEQF
TRBJ2-1 NA TRBV14 ASSLPGDVEQF
TRBJ2-2 NA TRBV7-8 ASAAGVFGNTGELF
TRBJ1-3 once TRBV4-1 ASSQEVGTYSGNTIY
TRBJ1-1 once TRBV27 ASSKQDVAF
TRBJ2-7 NA TRBV20-1 SARSSEQY
TRBJ2-1 NA TRBV5-1 ASSFLGTSGISYNEQF
TRBJ2-7 NA TRBV29-1 SVVGTGVYEQY
TRBJ1-1 NA TRBV7-9 ASSLVDPGGTEAF
TRBJ2-3 NA TRBV19 ASSIRRRDSTTDTQY
TRBJ2-7 once TRBV11-3 ASSLRGRPYEQY
TRBJ1-4 NA TRBV28 ASSFFTGSTNEKLF
TRBJ2-3 NA TRBV7-3 ASSLGLGTDTQY
TRBJ2-1 NA TRBV5-4 ASSRAGLAVSSYNEQF
TRBJ1-3 NA TRBV14 ASSPDRSGNTIY
TRBJ2-1 NA TRBV27 ASSLSGIKNEQF
TRBJ2-2 NA TRBV7-9 ASSDLGPSGGGRTGELF
TRBJ2-7 NA TRBV7-9 ASSASGDYEQY
TRBJ2-7 NA TRBV29-1 SVEDRSRTSYEQY
TRBJ2-1 once TRBV11-2 ASSLVGSGNDEQF
TRBJ2-3 NA TRBV7-9 ASSQDRWDQSSTDTQY
TRBJ1-2 NA TRBV5-5 ASSPSLGQGDYGYT
TRBJ2-7 NA TRBV5-1 ASSPGQGASSYEQY
TRBJ2-1 NA TRBV14 ASSQTASSYNEQF
TRBJ2-7 NA TRBV4-1 ASSQRDPSYEQY
TRBJ2-2 NA TRBV18 ASSPPGTNTGELF
TRBJ1-2 NA TRBV4-3 ASSQDRGLERGYT
TRBJ2-7 NA TRBV29-1 SVSAGGPAGEQY
TRBJ1-1 NA TRBV7-8 ASSYRRVQDASPNTEAF
TRBJ2-2 NA TRBV23-1 ASSEQDLWSRCTGELF
TRBJ2-3 NA TRBV28 ASSLLRTPLEITDTQY
TRBJ1-2 once TRBV5-5 ASSLRGQNYGYT
TRBJ2-1 NA TRBV10-3 AISESGLAGGTNEQF
TRBJ2-1 NA TRBV21-1 ASSRRDRVSRTL
TRBJ1-4 NA TRBV13 ASSLEGEKLF